A single sample gave rise to the 32 T cell receptor beta chains below, sequenced in a study of T-cell reconstitution after alpha-beta-depleted transplantation in children. The TCRbeta library incorporated unique molecular identifiers. TCRdb independently ran MiXCR on the PCR reads; one entry per CDR3 protein. The sample carries 500,000 to 750,000 distinct CDR3 sequences, 10% to 15% recorded once. The source material was PBMCs, mostly from graft donor cells, sampled 360 days after TCRalphabeta/CD19-depleted stem cell transplant. The receptors stem from a male patient aged 10-17 years who had a stem cell transplant for acute myeloid leukemia, so the T cells may come from the graft donor.

The chain combines TRBV5-5 with TRBJ2-3; D might be TRBD2 (5 bases). The CDR3 loop spans 16 amino acids. Per the germline V gene, CDR1 is SGHKS and CDR2 is YYEKEE (reference sequence). Trimming took off 0 bases at V and 0 bases at J, with 11 bases between the two ends. Written as DNA, the CDR3 is TGTGCCAGCAGCTTGGACTGGACTCCGAGCACAGATACGCAGTATTTT. Its protein product is CASSLDWTPSTDTQYF.

This chain joins TRBV11-2 and TRBJ2-5; TRBD2 is a possible D gene (6 bases). With 5 bases removed from V and 5 bases from J, the gap between germline ends came to 18 bases. Germline CDR1 is SGHAT and CDR2 is FQNNGV. This CDR3 contains 15 residues. The CDR3 loop is CASSQSAGGRETQYF. CDR3 sequence (DNA): TGTGCCAGCAGCCAAAGTGCTGGGGGGAGGGAGACCCAGTACTTC.

This chain joins TRBV20-1 and TRBJ1-1; a possible D gene is TRBD1 (5 bases). Trimming pared 0 bases from V and 1 base from J, leaving 12 bases between. The CDR3 runs 15 residues. CDR1 and CDR2 from the germline V gene are DFQATT and SNEGSKA (reference sequence). The CDR3 spells CSARDPGQGNTEAFF. CDR3 DNA sequence: TGCAGTGCTAGAGATCCCGGCCAGGGGAACACTGAAGCTTTCTTT.

The V call is TRBV20-1, the J call TRBJ2-4; unclear D gene. Germline CDR1 DFQATT, CDR2 SNEGSKA (reference sequence). CDR3 length equals 11 residues. The V gene lost 6 bases and the J gene lost 12 bases, with 15 bases spanning the gap. CDR3 sequence (DNA): TGCAGTGCAACCGTGGGGTCTGGTCAGTACTTC. Encoded protein: CSATVGSGQYF.

The chain links TRBV29-1 to TRBJ2-7; TRBD2 aligns across 9 bases. The CDR3 loop spans 14 amino acids. Germline V gene lookup returns CDR1 SQVTM and CDR2 ANQGSEA. The V segment lost 3 bases and the J segment 5 bases; nucleotides outside the gene matches: 8. CDR3 sequence (DNA): TGCAGCGTTGAGAGGCGGGAGGGCCTTCACGAGCAGTACTTC. This gives the protein CSVERREGLHEQYF.

In its sample, this clonotype was seen many times. The rearrangement joins TRBV4-2 to TRBJ2-2; D unresolved. With 0 bases removed from V and 4 bases from J, the gap between germline ends came to 9 bases. The CDR3 has 15 amino acids. CDR1 LGHNA and CDR2 YNFKEQ come from the germline V gene. The CDR3 nucleotides read TGTGCCAGCAGCCAAGATCGCCTTTCCACCGGGGAGCTGTTTTTT. Amino acid sequence: CASSQDRLSTGELFF.

This clonotype was seen at least ten times. The chain uses TRBV12-3 or TRBV12-4 and TRBJ2-7; no clear D gene. Trimming cost V 3 bases and J 5 bases, with 14 bases left between them. CDR3 length: 14 residues. This chain's CDR3 is CASSFGVKGNEQYF. In DNA form, the CDR3 reads TGTGCCAGCAGTTTTGGGGTAAAGGGTAACGAGCAGTACTTC.

This clonotype was observed a few times. This chain joins TRBV7-9 and TRBJ2-4; TRBD1 matches 7 bases. J gave up 11 bases and V 1 base, and 8 bases lay outside the gene matches. This CDR3 comprises 14 residues. The V gene's germline CDR1 is SEHNR and CDR2 FQNEAQ (reference sequence). The CDR3 bases are TGTGCCAGCAGCTTAGAGGTCACAGGGGCTTTTCAGTACTTC. Translated, it gives CASSLEVTGAFQYF.

This clonotype was seen a handful of times. The chain uses TRBV29-1 and TRBJ2-7; D not resolved. Germline V gene data show CDR1 as SQVTM and CDR2 as ANQGSEA. This CDR3 comprises 14 residues. Between the trimmed V and J ends, which lost 6 bases and 1 base, there was a span of 16 bases. Here the CDR3 DNA reads TGCAGCGTCGTGCCTGCAGGATGGTCCTACGAGCAGTACTTC. Protein sequence: CSVVPAGWSYEQYF.

This clonotype occurred many times. J is TRBJ2-1 and V is TRBV5-1; 11 bases match TRBD2. In germline, CDR1 is SGHRS, CDR2 YFSETQ. The ends lost 4 bases at V and 3 bases at J; junction bases unmatched: 3. CDR3 length equals 15 residues. CDR3: CASSGGLAVYNEQFF. DNA for the CDR3: TGCGCCAGCAGCGGGGGACTAGCGGTCTACAATGAGCAGTTCTTC.

This clonotype has only a few counts. V usage is TRBV20-1 and J usage is TRBJ2-1; TRBD2 agrees at 10 bases. This CDR3 comprises 12 residues. V shed 3 bases, J shed 14 bases, and the junction held 7 bases outside the gene matches. Germline CDR1 is DFQATT and CDR2 is SNEGSKA (reference sequence). This CDR3 reads CSASYLAGEEFF. CDR3 in DNA: TGCAGTGCTAGCTATCTAGCGGGAGAAGAGTTCTTC.

This chain uses TRBV7-6 with TRBJ2-3; 8 positions agree with TRBD2. Per the germline V gene, CDR1 is SGHVS and CDR2 is FNYEAQ. CDR3 size: 16 residues. V dropped 1 base and J dropped 3; count of bases not matched to a gene: 6. CDR3 DNA sequence: TGTGCCAGCAGCTTAGGGGCGGGAGGAGCGACAGATACGCAGTATTTT. Protein sequence: CASSLGAGGATDTQYF.

This clonotype was seen only a few times. This chain links TRBV30 with TRBJ2-1; 12 nucleotides agree with TRBD2. The V gene's germline CDR1 is GTSNPN and CDR2 SVGIG (reference sequence). The J segment lost 9 bases and the V segment lost 3 bases, leaving 9 bases of the junction unmatched. The length of the CDR3 is 15 residues. CDR3: CAWSQLAGGWSEQFF. CDR3 DNA: TGTGCCTGGAGCCAACTAGCGGGAGGATGGAGTGAGCAGTTCTTC.

The V call is TRBV30, the J call TRBJ2-7; D is uncertain. Trimming stripped 2 bases from V and 2 bases from J, with 10 bases between. Germline V gene data show CDR1 as GTSNPN and CDR2 as SVGIG (reference sequence). This CDR3 is built from 13 residues. The CDR3 reads CAWSPAAPYEQYF. CDR3 sequence (DNA): TGTGCCTGGAGTCCAGCTGCCCCCTACGAGCAGTACTTC.

This clonotype has only a few counts. V gene TRBV3-1 combines with J gene TRBJ1-2, with TRBD1 as a possible D gene (6 bases). This CDR3 contains 20 residues. In germline, CDR1 is LGHDT, CDR2 YNNKEL (reference sequence). V was cut by 4 bases and J by 5 bases, with 32 bases left in between. In nucleotides, the CDR3 is TGTGCCAGCAGCCTTTTTGCCCCGGGAACTCGAGTGGAAAGGGGGTATGGCTACACCTTC. Translating gives CASSLFAPGTRVERGYGYTF.

This clonotype was detected ten times or more. The chain recombines TRBV5-5 with TRBJ2-7, with 7 nucleotides matching TRBD2. Unmatched junction bases numbered 2, after V lost 2 bases and J lost 0 bases. CDR1 SGHKS and CDR2 YYEKEE come from the germline V gene (reference sequence). The CDR3 has 14 amino acids. Here the CDR3 reads CASSLSGISYEQYF. For the CDR3, the DNA is TGTGCCAGCAGCTTAAGCGGGATCTCCTACGAGCAGTACTTC.

In this sample, this clonotype turned up many times. This chain joins TRBV20-1 and TRBJ2-1; 12 positions agree with TRBD2. The trim removed 1 base at V and 10 bases at J, leaving 8 bases unmatched. Germline CDR1 is DFQATT and CDR2 is SNEGSKA (reference sequence). The CDR3 is 15 amino acids. DNA for the CDR3: TGCAGTGCTAGAGCCCTAGCGGGAGGGCGGGAGGAGCAGTTCTTC. It is translated as CSARALAGGREEQFF.

This clonotype was seen a handful of times. The chain recombines TRBV28 with TRBJ2-7; D may be TRBD1 (6 bases). The CDR3 loop spans 15 amino acids. The ends were cut back, 5 bases at V and 1 base at J, with 15 bases in the middle. The germline gives CDR1 MDHEN, CDR2 SYDVKM. The DNA for the CDR3 is TGTGCCAGCAGTCTCCCCAGGGGAATTTCCTACGAGCAGTACTTC. The encoded protein is CASSLPRGISYEQYF.

A note on this clonotype: Its ends do not fully match the called genes, so a read error is possible. This chain links TRBV12-3 or TRBV12-4 with TRBJ2-7; 8 nucleotides agree with TRBD2. The CDR3 totals 12 residues. Here the CDR3 DNA reads TGTGCCAGCAGTCTAGCGGGCCCAGAAGTGTACTTC. Amino acid sequence: CASSLAGPEVYF.

In its sample, this clonotype was seen many times. The chain links TRBV28 to TRBJ2-1, with 8 positions matching TRBD1. The germline V gene has CDR1 MDHEN and CDR2 SYDVKM. The CDR3 is 16 amino acids. Unmatched junction bases numbered 7, after V lost 5 bases and J lost 1 base. As DNA, the CDR3 is TGTGCCAGCAGTCCCGACAGGGGTCCGTCCTACAATGAGCAGTTCTTC. Residues: CASSPDRGPSYNEQFF.

The rearrangement uses TRBV11-3 and TRBJ2-1; maybe TRBD1 (5 bases). This CDR3 is built from 15 residues. V lost 5 bases to trimming and J lost 0 bases, with 11 bases between them. Germline loops: CDR1 SGHNT, CDR2 YENEEA. CDR3 sequence reads: CASSGRQSSYNEQFF. CDR3 DNA sequence: TGTGCCAGCAGCGGAAGACAGAGCTCCTACAATGAGCAGTTCTTC.

This clonotype was observed a handful of times. V usage is TRBV12-3 or TRBV12-4 and J usage is TRBJ1-1, with no clear D. V lost 6 bases and J lost 4, with 15 bases in between. The CDR3 has 14 residues. The CDR3 coding sequence is TGTGCCAGCAGCCTGGAGGACGGGAGCACTGAAGCTTTCTTT. It is translated as CASSLEDGSTEAFF.

The chain joins TRBV27 to TRBJ2-7, with D tentatively TRBD1 or TRBD2 (5 bases each). Germline loops: CDR1 MNHEY, CDR2 SMNVEV (reference sequence). The V and J ends lost 6 bases and 4 bases respectively, with 19 bases between them. The CDR3 totals 15 residues. As DNA, the CDR3 is TGTGCCAGCAGCCCTCGGGGCACCCCCATATACGAGCAGTACTTC. It translates to CASSPRGTPIYEQYF.

This clonotype has a handful of counts. The chain combines TRBV28 with TRBJ2-7; 8 bases are a match to TRBD1. The CDR3 is 12 residues long. V dropped 6 bases and J dropped 6; count of bases not matched to a gene: 4. Germline-derived CDR1 and CDR2 are MDHEN and SYDVKM. As DNA, the CDR3 is TGTGCCAGCAGCATTGACAGGGGCGAGCAGTACTTC. Translating gives CASSIDRGEQYF.

This clonotype showed up just a few times. CDR3 protein: CASSQGGRQETQYF. The CDR3 DNA reads TGTGCCAGCAGCCAAGGGGGGCGGCAAGAGACCCAGTACTTC. The chain has TRBV7-3 and TRBJ2-5; TRBD1 or TRBD2 may be the D gene (6 bases each). V shed 5 bases and J shed 2 bases, with 12 bases lying between them. This CDR3 region has 14 residues. Germline assignment: CDR1 SGHTA and CDR2 FQGTGA.

This clonotype was seen a few times. The rearrangement joins TRBV10-3 to TRBJ1-2, with D tentatively TRBD1 (5 bases). Trimming took 0 bases from V and 2 from J, leaving 10 bases between them. In germline, CDR1 is ENHRY, CDR2 SYGVKD. This CDR3 region has 15 residues. CDR3 nucleotide sequence: TGTGCCATCAGTGAGTCCCAAGGGGCGAACTATGGCTACACCTTC. Translating it yields CAISESQGANYGYTF.

This clonotype was counted a few times. The V call is TRBV19, the J call TRBJ2-7; D is perhaps TRBD1 (6 bases). V dropped 6 bases and J dropped 5 bases, with 17 bases sitting between them. This CDR3 is 14 amino acids long. From germline, CDR1 is LNHDA and CDR2 SQIVND (reference sequence). CDR3 nucleotide sequence: TGTGCCAGTAGGCTTTCGTATGGGGGCCACGAGCAGTACTTC. This translates into CASRLSYGGHEQYF.

The table lists this clonotype with a few counts. V is TRBV9 and J is TRBJ2-1; 10 bases match TRBD2. Per the germline V gene, CDR1 is SGDLS and CDR2 is YYNGEE. The CDR3 extends over 16 amino acids. V lost 1 base, J lost 7 bases, and 8 bases stayed unmatched. CDR3 sequence: CASSVSASGSLNEQFF. DNA for the CDR3: TGTGCCAGCAGCGTATCGGCTAGCGGGAGTCTTAATGAGCAGTTCTTC.

A few counts support this clonotype. J is TRBJ1-2 and V is TRBV12-3 or TRBV12-4; D is undetermined. This CDR3 has 11 residues. With 3 bases removed from V and 7 bases from J, the gap between germline ends came to 6 bases. CDR3 amino acids: CASSFPGGYTF. The CDR3 DNA follows: TGTGCCAGCAGTTTCCCGGGTGGCTACACCTTC.

The gene calls are TRBV3-1 and TRBJ2-7; TRBD1 might be the D (6 bases). Germline CDR1 and CDR2: LGHDT and YNNKEL (reference sequence). Trimming stripped 5 bases from V and 9 bases from J, with 23 bases between. This CDR3 is 15 amino acids long. CDR3 in amino acids: CASSLVRDNFQGQYF. The CDR3 DNA sequence: TGTGCCAGCAGCTTAGTCCGGGACAACTTTCAGGGGCAGTACTTC.

The rearrangement joins TRBV7-9 to TRBJ2-7; D may be TRBD2 (7 bases). The length of the CDR3 is 14 residues. CDR1 is SEHNR, CDR2 FQNEAQ, per germline (reference sequence). V lost 4 bases to trimming and J lost 3 bases, with 13 bases between them. CDR3 in DNA: TGTGCCAGCAGCTCGGGGGGCGGCTACTACGAGCAGTACTTC. Protein: CASSSGGGYYEQYF.

Many counts were recorded for this clonotype. This chain links TRBV7-2 with TRBJ2-2; D is possibly TRBD1 or TRBD2 (5 bases each). From germline, CDR1 is SGHTA and CDR2 FQGNSA. Trimming shortened V by 5 bases and J by 3 bases, and 16 bases separated the two germline ends. The CDR3 covers 16 residues. CDR3 DNA: TGTGCCAGCAGCCAAATGGGGACCCCATACACCGGGGAGCTGTTTTTT. As protein: CASSQMGTPYTGELFF.